This entry features one TCR beta chain sequence. Its target is not known. The germline CDR1 and CDR2 sequences are SNHLY and FYNNEI. The CDR3 consists of 12 residues. J was trimmed by 7 bases and V by 11 bases; bases with no gene match: 6. The sample originates from a study of blood T cells in healthy people across ages. It was with a sample-barcoded 5' primer and a J-beta primer mix that a second PCR of about 6 to 12 cycles was run. TCRdb re-called the 5' RACE reads through MiXCR, storing one row per CDR3 protein. The table includes approximately 940,000 distinct CDR3 sequences, roughly 52% detected once. Whole-study findings and limits: The CMV status of each donor remained undetermined, and this could have confounded shifts in expanded clonotypes.

The origin of this receptor is a man aged 25-45 years in good health. The source material was blood. V usage is TRBV2 and J usage is TRBJ2-1; 9 positions agree with TRBD1. The CDR3 here is CAGEQGANEQFF. Here the CDR3 DNA reads TGTGCCGGGGAACAGGGGGCTAATGAGCAGTTCTTC. Looking up the rest from reference TRBV2 and TRBJ2-1 gives the full variable domain: EPEVTQTPSHQVTQMGQEVILRCVPISNHLYFYWYRQILGQKVEFLVSFYNNEISEKSEIFDDQFSVERPDGSNFTLKIRSTKLEDSAMYFCAGEQGANEQFFGPGTRLTVL.